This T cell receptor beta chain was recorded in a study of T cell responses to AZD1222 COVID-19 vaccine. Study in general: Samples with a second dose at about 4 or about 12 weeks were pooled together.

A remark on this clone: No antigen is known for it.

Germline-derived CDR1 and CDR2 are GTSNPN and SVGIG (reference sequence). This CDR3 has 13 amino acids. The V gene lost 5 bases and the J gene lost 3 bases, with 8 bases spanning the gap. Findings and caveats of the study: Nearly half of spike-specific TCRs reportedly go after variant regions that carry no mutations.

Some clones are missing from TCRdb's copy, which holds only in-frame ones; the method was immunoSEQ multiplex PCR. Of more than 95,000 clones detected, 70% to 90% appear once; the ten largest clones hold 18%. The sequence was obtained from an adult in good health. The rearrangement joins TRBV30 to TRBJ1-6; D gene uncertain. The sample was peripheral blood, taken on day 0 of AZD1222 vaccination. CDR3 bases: TGTGCCTGGCTTGGGAGCTATAATTCACCCCTCCACTTT. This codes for CAWLGSYNSPLHF.